This TCR beta chain was sequenced in a study of CD8 T cells in Susac syndrome. Study-level points and caveats: The study's TCR sequencing and HLA analysis drew on a certain number of individuals. That number was acknowledged as relatively small.

Germline loops: CDR1 KGHDR, CDR2 SFDVKD. The V and J ends lost 4 bases and 0 bases respectively, with 18 bases between them. The CDR3 covers 19 residues. The multiple sclerosis controls were treatment-naive patients affected by stable or active relapsing-remitting disease. Negative isolation was applied to CD8+ and CD4+ T cells, and FACS enrichment was applied to TEMRA cells. About this clonotype itself: As yet, its antigen is unknown.

Random-hexamer reverse transcription was applied to roughly 0.45 to 1 ug RNA. TCR beta CDR3 was amplified by immunoSEQ multiplex PCR. This amplification extended across 54 Vbeta and 13 Jbeta segments. TCRdb used MiXCR to reprocess the immunoSEQ multiplex PCR reads, holding one entry per CDR3 protein. The repertoire holds 150,000 to 250,000 distinct CDR3 sequences, nearly 95% seen once, with roughly 0.088% in the top ten. V gene TRBV24-1 combines with J gene TRBJ2-6; D assignment may be TRBD1 or TRBD2 (5 bases each). Sample: CD4+ T cells from PBMCs. The receptor was isolated from a human donor with multiple sclerosis. The CDR3 protein is CATSDPRGVPFSGANVLTF. The CDR3, as DNA: TGTGCCACCAGTGACCCCCGAGGGGTACCGTTCTCTGGGGCCAACGTCCTGACTTTC.